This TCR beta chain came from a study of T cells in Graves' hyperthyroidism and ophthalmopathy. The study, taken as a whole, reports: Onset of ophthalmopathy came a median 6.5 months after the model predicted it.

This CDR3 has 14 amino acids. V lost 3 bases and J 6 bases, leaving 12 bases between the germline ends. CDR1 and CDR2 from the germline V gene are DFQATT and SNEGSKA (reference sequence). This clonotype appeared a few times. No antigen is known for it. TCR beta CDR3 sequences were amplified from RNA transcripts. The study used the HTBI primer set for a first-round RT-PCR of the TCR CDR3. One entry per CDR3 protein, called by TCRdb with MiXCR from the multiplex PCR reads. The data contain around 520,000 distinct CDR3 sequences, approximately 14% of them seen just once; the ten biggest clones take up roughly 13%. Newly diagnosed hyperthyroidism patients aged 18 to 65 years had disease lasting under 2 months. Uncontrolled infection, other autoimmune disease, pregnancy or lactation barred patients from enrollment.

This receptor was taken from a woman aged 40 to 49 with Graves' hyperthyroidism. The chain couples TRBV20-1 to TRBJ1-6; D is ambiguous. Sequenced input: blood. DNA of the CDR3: TGCAGTGCTAGCGGGGAGCTTAGTAATTCACCCCTCCACTTT. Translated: CSASGELSNSPLHF.